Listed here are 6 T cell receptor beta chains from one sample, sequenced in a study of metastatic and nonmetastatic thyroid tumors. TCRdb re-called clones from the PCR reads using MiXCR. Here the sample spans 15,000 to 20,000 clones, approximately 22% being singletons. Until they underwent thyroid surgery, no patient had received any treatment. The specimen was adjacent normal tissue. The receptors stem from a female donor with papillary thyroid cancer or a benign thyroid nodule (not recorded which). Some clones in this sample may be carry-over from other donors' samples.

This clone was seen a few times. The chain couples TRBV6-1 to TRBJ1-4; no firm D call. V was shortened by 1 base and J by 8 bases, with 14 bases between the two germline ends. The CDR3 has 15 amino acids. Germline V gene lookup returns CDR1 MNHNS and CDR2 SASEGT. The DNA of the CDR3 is TGTGCCAGCAGTGAAGGGATTGAAGGACGAGAAAAACTGTTTTTT. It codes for CASSEGIEGREKLFF.

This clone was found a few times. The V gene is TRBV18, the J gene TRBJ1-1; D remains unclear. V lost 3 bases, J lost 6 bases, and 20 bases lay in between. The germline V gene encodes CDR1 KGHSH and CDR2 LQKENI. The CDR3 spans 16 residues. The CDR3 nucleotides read TGTGCCAGCTCACCGGGGAAATCAGGCCGGGCGGCTGAAGCTTTCTTT. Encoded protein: CASSPGKSGRAAEAFF.

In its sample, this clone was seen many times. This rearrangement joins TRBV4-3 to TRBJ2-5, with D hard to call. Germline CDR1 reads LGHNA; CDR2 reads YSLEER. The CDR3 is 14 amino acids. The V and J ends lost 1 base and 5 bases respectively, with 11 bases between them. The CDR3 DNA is TGCGCCAGCAGCCAAGTAGGCGGTTGGGAGACCCAGTACTTC. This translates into CASSQVGGWETQYF.

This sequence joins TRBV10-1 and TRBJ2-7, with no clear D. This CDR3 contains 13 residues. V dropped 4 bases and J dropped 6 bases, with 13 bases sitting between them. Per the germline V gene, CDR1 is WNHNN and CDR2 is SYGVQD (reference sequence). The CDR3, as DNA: TGCGCCAGCAGTGGCTCGACACTTGGCGAGCAGTACTTC. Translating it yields CASSGSTLGEQYF.

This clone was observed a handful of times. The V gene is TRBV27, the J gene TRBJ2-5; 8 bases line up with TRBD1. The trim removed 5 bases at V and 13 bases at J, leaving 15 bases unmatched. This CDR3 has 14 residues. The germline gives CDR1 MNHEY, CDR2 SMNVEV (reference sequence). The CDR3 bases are TGTGCCAGCAGTCTTCAGGGGGCAGTGGGGACCAGGTACTTC. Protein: CASSLQGAVGTRYF.

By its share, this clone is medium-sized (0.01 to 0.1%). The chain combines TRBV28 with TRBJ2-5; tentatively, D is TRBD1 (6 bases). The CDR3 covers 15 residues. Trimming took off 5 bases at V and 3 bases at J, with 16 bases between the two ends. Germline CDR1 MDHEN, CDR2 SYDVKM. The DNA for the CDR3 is TGTGCCAGCAGTATTCTCGGGACATACGAAGAGACCCAGTACTTC. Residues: CASSILGTYEETQYF. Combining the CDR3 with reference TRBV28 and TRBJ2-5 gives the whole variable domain DVKVTQSSRYLVKRTGEKVFLECVQDMDHENMFWYRQDPGLGLRLIYFSYDVKMKEKGDIPEGYSVSREKKERFSLILESASTNQTSMYLCASSILGTYEETQYFGPGTRLLVL.